This TCR beta chain was retrieved from a study of T cell responses to AZD1222 COVID-19 vaccine. General study findings and limits: Epitopes outside B.1.351 and B.1.1.7 mutated regions reportedly drew nearly half of spike TCRs. Most donors were white British and more were female, and clonal diversity was possibly underestimated.

Clones were read by immunoSEQ multiplex PCR, and TCRdb kept only the in-frame ones, dropping some. The sample carries 150,000 to 200,000 clones, 88% recorded once. From germline, CDR1 is MNHEY and CDR2 SVGAGI. The CDR3 has 16 residues. The trim removed 0 bases at V and 2 bases at J, leaving 6 bases unmatched. A note on this clone: The antigen is not known.

The receptor was isolated from an adult who received the AZD1222 COVID-19 vaccine. The rearrangement uses TRBV6-5 and TRBJ2-5; 7 bases agree with TRBD1. Sequenced here: peripheral blood, sampled 28 days after the second AZD1222 dose. As DNA, the CDR3 is TGTGCCAGCAGTTACTCTTCGTGGGGACAGCAAGAGACCCAGTACTTC. Translation: CASSYSSWGQQETQYF.